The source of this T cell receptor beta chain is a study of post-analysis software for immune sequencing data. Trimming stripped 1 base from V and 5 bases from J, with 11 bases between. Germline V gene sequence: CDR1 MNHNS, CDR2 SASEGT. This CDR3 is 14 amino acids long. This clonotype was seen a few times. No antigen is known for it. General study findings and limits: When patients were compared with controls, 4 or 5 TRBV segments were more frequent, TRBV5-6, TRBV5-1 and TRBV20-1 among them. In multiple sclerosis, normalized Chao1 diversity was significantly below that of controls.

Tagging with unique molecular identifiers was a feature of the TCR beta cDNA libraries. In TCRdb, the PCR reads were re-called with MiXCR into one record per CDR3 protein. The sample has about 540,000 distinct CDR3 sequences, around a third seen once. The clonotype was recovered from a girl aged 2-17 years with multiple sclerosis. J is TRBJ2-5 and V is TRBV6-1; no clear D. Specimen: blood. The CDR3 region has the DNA TGTGCCAGCAGTGAAGGGAGCGCGGTTGAGACCCAGTACTTC. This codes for CASSEGSAVETQYF.